This T cell receptor beta chain was recovered during a study of cytomegalovirus exposure and HLA in healthy donors. Findings and caveats of the study: Reports showed the classifier diagnosing cytomegalovirus status with high specificity and sensitivity. The authors reported that TCR beta sequences could predict HLA-A and HLA-B alleles. These predictions were accurate for most subjects in the first cohort.

Germline V gene lookup returns CDR1 MGHRA and CDR2 YSYEKL. The CDR3 is 15 amino acids. Trimming at V came to 0 bases and at J to 10 bases, leaving 8 bases not matched to a gene. On this clone: Antigen specificity is unknown.

Vbeta (60) and Jbeta (13) primers were used in the PCR. Assay: immunoSEQ multiplex PCR; the TCRdb copy retains only in-frame clones and omits some. Its table lists 65,000 to 90,000 clones. The sample consisted of PBMCs. The chain joins TRBV4-1 to TRBJ2-5; 10 bases match TRBD2. The origin of this receptor is a man aged 40-55 years in good health and CMV-seronegative. The CDR3 bases are TGCGCCAGCAGCCAAGATTCGGGACTAGCGATGATCCAGTACTTC. This translates into CASSQDSGLAMIQYF.